This TCR beta chain stems from a study of blood T cell repertoires in COVID-19. Turning to the study itself: Samples representing acute and convalescent COVID-19 were sourced from the United States, Italy and Spain.

The CDR3 consists of 12 residues. Germline V gene sequence: CDR1 MNHEY, CDR2 SVGAGI. The V end was cut by 8 bases, the J end by 3 bases, with 11 bases between. Recovered Cohort 3 donors showed two negative PCRs, clearance, or symptom resolution. In the source study's methods: Estimation of nucleated cell counts was performed using reference gene primer amplification. The data were produced by immunoSEQ multiplex PCR, yet TCRdb's version contains in-frame clones alone and is incomplete. D and trimming come from the DNA, and the V and J calls and clone size come from that table. The sample records over 200,000 clones, about 84% being singletons. In this sample, this clone turned up a few times.

The sequencing sample was made of PBMCs or T cells enriched from blood (not recorded which). The genes are TRBV6-5 and TRBJ2-7; D possibly corresponds to TRBD2 (5 bases). This TCR came from a man between 60 and 75 years old who had recovered from COVID-19. CDR3 loop: CASGLGYYEQYF. CDR3 DNA sequence: TGTGCCAGCGGACTGGGATACTACGAGCAGTACTTC.